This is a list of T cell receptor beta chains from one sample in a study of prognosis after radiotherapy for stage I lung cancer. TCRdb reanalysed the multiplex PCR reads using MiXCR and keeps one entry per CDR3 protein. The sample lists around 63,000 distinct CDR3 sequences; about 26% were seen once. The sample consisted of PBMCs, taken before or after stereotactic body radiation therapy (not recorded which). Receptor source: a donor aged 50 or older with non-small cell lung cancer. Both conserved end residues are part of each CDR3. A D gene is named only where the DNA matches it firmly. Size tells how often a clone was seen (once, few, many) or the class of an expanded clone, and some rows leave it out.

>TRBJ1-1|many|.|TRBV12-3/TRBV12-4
TGTGCCAGCTCGGGGGGCAGGGGCACTGAAGCTTTCTTT
CASSGGRGTEAFF
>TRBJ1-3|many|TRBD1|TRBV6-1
TGTGCCAGCAGACCCCTGACCGGGACAGCGGGAAACACCATATATTTT
CASRPLTGTAGNTIYF
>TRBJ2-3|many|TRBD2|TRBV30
TGTGCCTGGAGGCGACTAGCGGGCGCCGCGGATACGCAGTATTTT
CAWRRLAGAADTQYF
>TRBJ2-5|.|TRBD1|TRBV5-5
TGTGCCAGCAGCGCAGGACAGGGTAAGGTGGAGACCCAGTACTTC
CASSAGQGKVETQYF
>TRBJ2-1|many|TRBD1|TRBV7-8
TGTGCCAGCAGCTTCCGGACAGGGGGAAGGAATGAGCAGTTCTTC
CASSFRTGGRNEQFF
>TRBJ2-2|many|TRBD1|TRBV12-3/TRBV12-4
TGTGCCAGCAGTGTTCCAGGGGGCAGCGGGGAGCTGTTTTTT
CASSVPGGSGELFF
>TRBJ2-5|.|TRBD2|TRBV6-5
TGTACCAGCAGTTGGACGCGACTAGCGGGGGAGCAAGAGACCCAGTACTTC
CTSSWTRLAGEQETQYF
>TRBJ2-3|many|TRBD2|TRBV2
TGTGCCAGCAGAAGGCTACTAGCGGGGGTTGATACGCAGTATTTT
CASRRLLAGVDTQYF
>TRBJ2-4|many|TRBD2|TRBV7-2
TGTGCCAGCAGCACCCTAGGGACTAGCTGGGGGGGGAACATTCAGTACTTC
CASSTLGTSWGGNIQYF
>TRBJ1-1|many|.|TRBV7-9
TGTGCCAGCAGCAATGTTCGGGGAGATGCTTTCTTT
CASSNVRGDAFF
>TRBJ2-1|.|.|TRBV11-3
TGTGCCAGCAGCTTAAGATCGGGGACATCCTACAATGATCAGTTCTTC
CASSLRSGTSYNDQFF
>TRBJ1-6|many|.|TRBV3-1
TGTGCCAGCAGCCAAGATCTGGCCAGGTTGAATTCACCCCTCCACTTT
CASSQDLARLNSPLHF
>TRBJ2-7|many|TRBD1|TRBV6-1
TGTGCCAGCAGTGATAGGACAGGAGCCTACGAGCAGTACTTC
CASSDRTGAYEQYF